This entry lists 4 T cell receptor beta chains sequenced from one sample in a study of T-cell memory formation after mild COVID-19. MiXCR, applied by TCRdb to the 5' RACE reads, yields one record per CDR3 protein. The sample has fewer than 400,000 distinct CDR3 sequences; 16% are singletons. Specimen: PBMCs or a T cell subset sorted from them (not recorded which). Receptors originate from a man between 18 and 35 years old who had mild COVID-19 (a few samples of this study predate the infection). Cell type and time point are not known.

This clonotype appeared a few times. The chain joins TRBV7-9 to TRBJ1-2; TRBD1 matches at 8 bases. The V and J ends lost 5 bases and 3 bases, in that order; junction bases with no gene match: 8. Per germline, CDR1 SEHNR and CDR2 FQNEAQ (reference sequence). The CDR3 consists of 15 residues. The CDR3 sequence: CASSAKTGVDYGYTF. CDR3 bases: TGTGCCAGCAGCGCCAAGACAGGGGTTGACTATGGCTACACCTTC.

The CDR3 sequence: CAVALSAYNEQFF. CDR3 bases: TGTGCCGTAGCTCTGTCGGCCTACAATGAGCAGTTCTTC. V and J are TRBV28 and TRBJ2-1; D gene unclear. Trimming stripped 11 bases from V and 2 bases from J, with 13 bases between. There are 13 residues in the CDR3. Germline CDR1 reads MDHEN; CDR2 reads SYDVKM.

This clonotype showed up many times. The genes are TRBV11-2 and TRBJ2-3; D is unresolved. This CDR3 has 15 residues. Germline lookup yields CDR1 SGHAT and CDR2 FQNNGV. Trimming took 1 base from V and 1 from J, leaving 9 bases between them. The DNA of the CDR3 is TGTGCCAGCAGCTTAGCCGCGACCGGCACAGATACGCAGTATTTT. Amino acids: CASSLAATGTDTQYF. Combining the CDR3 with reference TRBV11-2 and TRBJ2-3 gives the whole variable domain EAGVAQSPRYKIIEKRQSVAFWCNPISGHATLYWYQQILGQGPKLLIQFQNNGVVDDSQLPKDRFSAERLKGVDSTLKIQPAKLEDSAVYLCASSLAATGTDTQYFGPGTRLTVL.

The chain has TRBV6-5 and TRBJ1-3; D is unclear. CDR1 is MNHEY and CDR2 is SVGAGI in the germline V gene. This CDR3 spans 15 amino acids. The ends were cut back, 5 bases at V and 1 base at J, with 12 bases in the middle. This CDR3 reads CASSTEGASGNTIYF. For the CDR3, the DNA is TGTGCCAGCAGTACGGAGGGCGCATCTGGAAACACCATATATTTT.